This passage covers 24 T cell receptor beta chains from one sample sequenced in a study of blood T cell repertoires in COVID-19. Profiling relied on immunoSEQ multiplex PCR, and the TCRdb table lists in-frame clones only, not all of them. Among around 280,000 clones listed, more than 75% were seen once. Sample: peripheral blood. These receptors were obtained from a woman between 25 and 40 years old who had recovered from COVID-19.

This clone was recorded once. The V gene is TRBV18, the J gene TRBJ2-7; TRBD1 agrees at 10 bases. The junction had 6 bases not matched to a gene; V was cut back by 5 bases and J by 5 bases. The CDR3 contains 14 residues. CDR1 and CDR2 (germline): KGHSH, LQKENI. Written as DNA, the CDR3 is TGTGCCAGCTCATCTGACAGGGGGCGCGACGAGCAGTACTTC. This encodes CASSSDRGRDEQYF.

This chain uses TRBV25-1 with TRBJ2-5, with D possibly TRBD2 on 6 matching bases. Germline V gene sequence: CDR1 MGHDK, CDR2 SYGVNS. The V and J ends lost 2 bases and 1 base respectively, with 14 bases between them. The CDR3 sequence is 16 residues long. CDR3 sequence: CASSEPVRDSQETQYF. CDR3 sequence (DNA): TGTGCCAGCAGTGAACCCGTCCGGGACTCCCAAGAGACCCAGTACTTC.

The genes are TRBV28 and TRBJ1-2; a possible D gene is TRBD1 (6 bases). Germline V gene lookup returns CDR1 MDHEN and CDR2 SYDVKM. V lost 10 bases to trimming and J lost 4 bases, with 10 bases between them. The CDR3 totals 11 residues. The CDR3 DNA follows: TGTGCCAACCGGGGGGCCTATGGCTACACCTTC. It is translated as CANRGAYGYTF.

The chain combines TRBV5-1 with TRBJ2-3, with 7 bases aligning to TRBD2. This CDR3 region has 17 residues. V lost 4 bases and J lost 2; bases outside the gene matches: 13. The germline V gene has CDR1 SGHRS and CDR2 YFSETQ. The CDR3 region has the DNA TGCGCCAGCAGCCAGAAGAGTCCTAGCGGCTCCACAGATACGCAGTATTTT. Translation gives CASSQKSPSGSTDTQYF.

About this clone: Other nucleotide sequences from this sample produce the same CDR3. J is TRBJ2-7 and V is TRBV4-1; D remains unclear. Trimming pared 1 base from V and 0 bases from J, leaving 4 bases between. This CDR3 comprises 13 residues. Per the germline V gene, CDR1 is MGHRA and CDR2 is YSYEKL. This CDR3 is CASSQGSSYEQYF. The CDR3, as DNA: TGCGCCAGCAGCCAAGGGAGCTCCTACGAGCAGTACTTC.

This chain connects TRBV3-1 (or the pseudogene TRBV3-2) to TRBJ2-1; a possible D gene is TRBD1 (6 bases). The CDR3 is 17 amino acids. V was clipped by 0 bases and J by 4 bases, with 16 bases between them. CDR1 LGHDT and CDR2 YNNKEL come from the germline V gene (reference sequence). This CDR3 is CASSQDTSGTTYNEQFF. The CDR3 DNA reads as TGTGCCAGCAGCCAAGATACCTCCGGGACAACTTACAATGAGCAGTTCTTC.

This chain uses TRBV27 with TRBJ1-5, with TRBD1 matching 7 bases. V trimming: 5 bases; J trimming: 2 bases; junction bases outside the gene matches: 6. Per the germline V gene, CDR1 is MNHEY and CDR2 is SMNVEV (reference sequence). The CDR3 extends over 15 amino acids. The chain's CDR3 is CASSVQGLGNQPQHF. In DNA form, the CDR3 reads TGTGCCAGCAGTGTACAGGGGTTGGGCAATCAGCCCCAGCATTTT.

The chain joins TRBV4-1 to TRBJ2-5; 8 nucleotides align to TRBD2. Germline values: CDR1 MGHRA, CDR2 YSYEKL. V lost 3 bases and J lost 4; bases outside the gene matches: 10. CDR3 size: 16 residues. DNA for the CDR3: TGCGCCAGCAGCCAGGACTCGGGGGGGCTCCGAGAGACCCAGTACTTC. Translated, it gives CASSQDSGGLRETQYF.

The CDR3 sequence is CASSFSLPFFNGSPLHF. CDR3 coding DNA: TGTGCCAGCAGTTTTAGTCTCCCTTTTTTTAATGGTTCACCCCTCCACTTT. The chain combines TRBV27 with TRBJ1-6; D is undetermined. Trimming removed 3 bases from V and 9 bases from J, with 21 bases in between. CDR1 and CDR2 (germline): MNHEY, SMNVEV (reference sequence). CDR3 length: 17 amino acids.

The CDR3 region has the DNA TGTGCCAGCTCACCTGTTCTCCGGGGGAGAGGAAACACCATATATTTT. Protein sequence: CASSPVLRGRGNTIYF. V is TRBV18 and J is TRBJ1-3; a weak D match, TRBD1 (5 bases). Germline lookup yields CDR1 KGHSH and CDR2 LQKENI. Trimming removed 3 bases at V and 4 bases at J, with 16 bases between. The CDR3 consists of 16 residues.

The rearrangement joins TRBV10-2 to TRBJ2-7; D gene unclear. The germline gives CDR1 WSHSY, CDR2 SAAADI. Trimming stripped 0 bases from V and 2 bases from J, with 14 bases between. The CDR3 is 16 amino acids. CDR3 residues: CASSESAINSPYEQYF. For the CDR3, the DNA is TGCGCCAGCAGTGAGTCCGCTATTAACTCGCCCTACGAGCAGTACTTC.

V usage is TRBV19 and J usage is TRBJ1-2; D remains unclear. With 6 bases removed from V and 5 bases from J, the gap between germline ends came to 7 bases. Germline lookup yields CDR1 LNHDA and CDR2 SQIVND (reference sequence). This CDR3 has 11 residues. Written as DNA, the CDR3 is TGTGCCAGTAGATTCGGGTATGGCTACACCTTC. As protein: CASRFGYGYTF.

The chain couples TRBV9 to TRBJ2-1, with TRBD1 matching over 11 bases. V lost 4 bases to trimming and J lost 9 bases; unmatched junction nucleotides: 12. There are 16 residues in the CDR3. CDR1 and CDR2 (germline): SGDLS, YYNGEE. DNA of the CDR3: TGTGCCAGCAGCTCCCGGACAGGGGGCTATCTTCCTGAGCAGTTCTTC. It encodes CASSSRTGGYLPEQFF. The full variable domain, with the rest looked up from reference TRBV9 and TRBJ2-1, is DSGVTQTPKHLITATGQRVTLRCSPRSGDLSVYWYQQSLDQGLQFLIQYYNGEERAKGNILERFSAQQFPDLHSELNLSSLELGDSALYFCASSSRTGGYLPEQFFGPGTRLTVL.

The rearrangement joins TRBV3-1 (or the pseudogene TRBV3-2) to TRBJ1-1; TRBD1 is a possible D gene (5 bases). V lost 1 base, J lost 5 bases, and 11 bases lay in between. From germline, CDR1 is LGHDT and CDR2 YNNKEL (reference sequence). The CDR3 loop spans 14 amino acids. The CDR3: CASSQVGGWTEAFF. CDR3 coding DNA: TGTGCCAGCAGCCAAGTCGGGGGTTGGACTGAAGCTTTCTTT.

The gene calls are TRBV7-9 and TRBJ2-1; D might be TRBD1 (6 bases). Trimming cost V 5 bases and J 0 bases, with 17 bases left between them. The CDR3 covers 17 residues. Germline V gene data show CDR1 as SEHNR and CDR2 as FQNEAQ (reference sequence). CDR3 residues: CASSRYTGMGSYNEQFF. The CDR3 DNA sequence: TGTGCCAGCAGCCGATATACAGGGATGGGCTCCTACAATGAGCAGTTCTTC.

The chain links TRBV5-1 to TRBJ2-4; maybe TRBD1 (5 bases). Trimming stripped 4 bases from V and 9 bases from J, with 11 bases between. CDR3 length: 12 residues. In germline, CDR1 is SGHRS, CDR2 YFSETQ. The CDR3 protein is CASSLQGGIQYF. Written as DNA, the CDR3 is TGCGCCAGCAGCCTGCAGGGTGGCATTCAGTACTTC.

The rearrangement uses TRBV5-1 and TRBJ2-7, with 9 bases that match TRBD1. This CDR3 is 15 amino acids long. V trimming: 4 bases; J trimming: 6 bases; junction bases outside the gene matches: 11. Germline lookup yields CDR1 SGHRS and CDR2 YFSETQ. CDR3 DNA sequence: TGCGCCAGCAGCGGGGGGACAGGGAAGGTTGGCGAGCAGTACTTC. It translates to CASSGGTGKVGEQYF.

V and J are TRBV7-2 and TRBJ2-1; TRBD2 aligns across 7 bases. Germline trimming cut 2 bases from V and 3 bases from J; bases unmatched to any gene: 10. CDR1 is SGHTA, CDR2 FQGNSA, per germline. The CDR3 is made up of 17 amino acids. This CDR3 reads CASSLILAGQGYNEQFF. The CDR3 DNA reads as TGTGCCAGCAGCTTAATTTTAGCGGGTCAGGGCTACAATGAGCAGTTCTTC.

V gene TRBV19 combines with J gene TRBJ2-7; tentatively, D is TRBD1 (6 bases). The V and J ends lost 4 bases and 5 bases respectively, with 9 bases between them. Germline V gene data show CDR1 as LNHDA and CDR2 as SQIVND (reference sequence). The CDR3 has 12 amino acids. The CDR3: CASSNPGDEQYF. Written as DNA, the CDR3 is TGTGCCAGTAGTAACCCAGGGGACGAGCAGTACTTC.

The rearrangement uses TRBV6-2 or TRBV6-3 and TRBJ2-2, with 9 bases aligning to TRBD2. This CDR3 has 13 residues. Germline trimming cut 6 bases from V and 7 bases from J; bases unmatched to any gene: 3. Germline loops: CDR1 MNHEY, CDR2 SVGEGT. The CDR3 DNA follows: TGTGCCAGCAGACCTAGCGGGGTCGGGGAGCTGTTTTTT. Encoded protein: CASRPSGVGELFF.

The rearrangement links TRBV6-5 to TRBJ1-3, with 7 nucleotides matching TRBD1. Germline assignment: CDR1 MNHEY and CDR2 SVGAGI. The CDR3 extends over 15 amino acids. V was clipped by 7 bases and J by 0 bases; unmatched bases: 6. CDR3 sequence (DNA): TGTGCCAGCACCTCAGGGGGTTACTCTGGAAACACCATATATTTT. It specifies CASTSGGYSGNTIYF.

In this sample, this clone turned up a few times. The chain couples TRBV28 to TRBJ2-3; maybe TRBD1 (6 bases). From germline, CDR1 is MDHEN and CDR2 SYDVKM. The CDR3 has 18 amino acids. Trimming pared 5 bases from V and 1 base from J, leaving 22 bases between. The CDR3 protein is CASSTWATGVNGTDTQYF. CDR3 sequence (DNA): TGTGCCAGCAGTACCTGGGCGACAGGAGTCAATGGCACAGATACGCAGTATTTT. Supplemented by reference TRBV28 and TRBJ2-3, the full variable domain reads DVKVTQSSRYLVKRTGEKVFLECVQDMDHENMFWYRQDPGLGLRLIYFSYDVKMKEKGDIPEGYSVSREKKERFSLILESASTNQTSMYLCASSTWATGVNGTDTQYFGPGTRLTVL.

This chain joins TRBV16 and TRBJ2-1; D remains unclear. V was trimmed by 4 bases and J by 0 bases, leaving 13 bases between them. Germline V gives CDR1 KGHSY, CDR2 FQNENV. The CDR3 is made up of 16 amino acids. The CDR3 region has the DNA TGTGCCAGCAGCCCCCAAAAGAAGAGCTCCTACAATGAGCAGTTCTTC. Amino acids: CASSPQKKSSYNEQFF.

The V gene is TRBV29-1, the J gene TRBJ1-2; 9 nucleotides align to TRBD1. The CDR3 totals 12 residues. Germline CDR1 and CDR2: SQVTM and ANQGSEA. V lost 7 bases and J lost 6; bases outside the gene matches: 6. In DNA form, the CDR3 reads TGCAGCGGTCTGGGACAGGGTCATGGCTACACCTTC. This gives the protein CSGLGQGHGYTF. Filled out from reference TRBV29-1 and TRBJ1-2, the complete variable domain reads SAVISQKPSRDICQRGTSLTIQCQVDSQVTMMFWYRQQPGQSLTLIATANQGSEATYESGFVIDKFPISRPNLTFSTLTVSNMSPEDSSIYLCSGLGQGHGYTFGSGTRLTVV.